This is a list of T cell receptor beta chains from one sample in a study of T cell responses to AZD1222 COVID-19 vaccine. The data were produced by immunoSEQ multiplex PCR, yet TCRdb's version contains in-frame clones alone and is incomplete. The data hold 130,000 to 150,000 clones, with around nine tenths observed a single time. The sequencing here drew on peripheral blood, taken 28 days after the second AZD1222 dose. The receptors come from an adult who received the AZD1222 COVID-19 vaccine. Each CDR3 is given with its conserved first and last residue. Fields, in order: D gene, J gene, V gene, clone size, CDR3 DNA, CDR3 protein. The D gene is left open where the match is weak. Size is stated for part of the rows, as once, few or many counts, or as a class when the clone is expanded.

d_gene: TRBD2
j_gene: TRBJ2-1
v_gene: TRBV4-1
abundance: NA
CDR3nt: TGCGCCAGCAGCCAAGTTGTGAGGAGCGGGAGGATCCCCTACAATGAGCAGTTCTTC
CDR3aa: CASSQVVRSGRIPYNEQFF

d_gene: NA
j_gene: TRBJ1-3
v_gene: TRBV30
abundance: NA
CDR3nt: TGTGCCTCCGATACTGGAAACACCATATATTTT
CDR3aa: CASDTGNTIYF

d_gene: TRBD2
j_gene: TRBJ2-2
v_gene: TRBV7-2
abundance: NA
CDR3nt: TGTGCCAGCAGCTTAGTAGCGGGACTCACCGGGGAGCTGTTTTTT
CDR3aa: CASSLVAGLTGELFF

d_gene: NA
j_gene: TRBJ1-2
v_gene: TRBV10-1
abundance: NA
CDR3nt: TGCGCCAGCAGAAAGACAGGTCCCTATGGCTACACCTTC
CDR3aa: CASRKTGPYGYTF

d_gene: NA
j_gene: TRBJ1-5
v_gene: TRBV7-2
abundance: NA
CDR3nt: TGTGCCAGCAGCTTATACCGTCAGCCCCAGCATTTT
CDR3aa: CASSLYRQPQHF

d_gene: TRBD1
j_gene: TRBJ1-2
v_gene: TRBV6-5
abundance: NA
CDR3nt: TGTGCCAGCAGTTCACAGGGGTCCGCTCTCCCCTACACCTTC
CDR3aa: CASSSQGSALPYTF

d_gene: NA
j_gene: TRBJ2-3
v_gene: TRBV6-2/TRBV6-3
abundance: NA
CDR3nt: TGTGCCAGCAGTTACTCGAGTGGGAACACAGATACGCAGTATTTT
CDR3aa: CASSYSSGNTDTQYF

d_gene: NA
j_gene: TRBJ1-2
v_gene: TRBV18
abundance: NA
CDR3nt: TGTGCCAGCTCACCGGAGTCCCGAGGAAGATATGGCTACACCTTC
CDR3aa: CASSPESRGRYGYTF

d_gene: NA
j_gene: TRBJ2-7
v_gene: TRBV7-9
abundance: NA
CDR3nt: TGTGCCAGCAGCCCTCCCGGGTCCTACGAGCAGTACTTC
CDR3aa: CASSPPGSYEQYF

d_gene: TRBD1
j_gene: TRBJ1-1
v_gene: TRBV6-6
abundance: NA
CDR3nt: TGTGCCAGCAGTTACTCGATTCAGGGGGCGAACACTGAAGCTTTCTTT
CDR3aa: CASSYSIQGANTEAFF

d_gene: NA
j_gene: TRBJ1-2
v_gene: TRBV10-3
abundance: NA
CDR3nt: TGTGCCATCAGTGAATCTGGGGACTATGGCTACACCTTC
CDR3aa: CAISESGDYGYTF

d_gene: NA
j_gene: TRBJ1-6
v_gene: TRBV3-1/TRBV3-2
abundance: NA
CDR3nt: TGTGCCAGCAGCCAAGGCCGGTTCTTCAATTCACCCCTCCACTTT
CDR3aa: CASSQGRFFNSPLHF

d_gene: TRBD1
j_gene: TRBJ1-2
v_gene: TRBV7-2
abundance: NA
CDR3nt: TGTGCCAGCAGCTTAATGCAGGACAGGGCAGGTGGCTACACCTTC
CDR3aa: CASSLMQDRAGGYTF

d_gene: NA
j_gene: TRBJ1-5
v_gene: TRBV3-1/TRBV3-2
abundance: NA
CDR3nt: TGTGCCAGCAGCCAAGGGGCAGGTCGCAATCAGCCCCAGCATTTT
CDR3aa: CASSQGAGRNQPQHF

d_gene: NA
j_gene: TRBJ2-1
v_gene: TRBV19
abundance: once
CDR3nt: TGTGCCAGTGGGGCAGCGGGCCGCAATGAGCAGTTCTTC
CDR3aa: CASGAAGRNEQFF

d_gene: NA
j_gene: TRBJ2-5
v_gene: TRBV7-2
abundance: few
CDR3nt: TGTGCCAGCAGCTTTGCCCCGAGGGGAACCCAGTACTTC
CDR3aa: CASSFAPRGTQYF

d_gene: TRBD2
j_gene: TRBJ2-1
v_gene: TRBV27
abundance: NA
CDR3nt: TGTGCCAGCAGTCCTTTTAGGACTCGGGGGGCCTACAATGAGCAGTTCTTC
CDR3aa: CASSPFRTRGAYNEQFF

d_gene: TRBD2
j_gene: TRBJ2-3
v_gene: TRBV28
abundance: NA
CDR3nt: TGTGCCAGCACCTCCGGGGGCGGGAGCGGGAGGATCACAGATACGCAGTATTTT
CDR3aa: CASTSGGGSGRITDTQYF

d_gene: TRBD2
j_gene: TRBJ2-7
v_gene: TRBV7-3
abundance: NA
CDR3nt: TGTGCCAGCAGCTTCCTATCCGGGGGGGCCTTCTACGAGCAGTACTTC
CDR3aa: CASSFLSGGAFYEQYF

d_gene: NA
j_gene: TRBJ2-7
v_gene: TRBV18
abundance: NA
CDR3nt: TGTGCCAGCTCACCCCGACAGGAGATAGTCGGCGAGCAGTACTTC
CDR3aa: CASSPRQEIVGEQYF

d_gene: NA
j_gene: TRBJ2-2
v_gene: TRBV5-3
abundance: once
CDR3nt: TGTGCCAGAAGCTTTGCAGGTACCACGAACACCGGGGAGCTGTTTTTT
CDR3aa: CARSFAGTTNTGELFF

d_gene: NA
j_gene: TRBJ2-6
v_gene: TRBV3-1/TRBV3-2
abundance: NA
CDR3nt: TGTGCCAGCAGCCAAGGGGGGGCCAACGTCCTGACTTTC
CDR3aa: CASSQGGANVLTF

d_gene: NA
j_gene: TRBJ2-1
v_gene: TRBV9
abundance: NA
CDR3nt: TGTGCCAGCAGCGTAGGCCCCAATGAGCAGTTCTTC
CDR3aa: CASSVGPNEQFF

d_gene: TRBD1
j_gene: TRBJ1-2
v_gene: TRBV6-5
abundance: NA
CDR3nt: TGTGCCAGCGACACAGGGGGGTACTATGGCTACACCTTC
CDR3aa: CASDTGGYYGYTF

d_gene: TRBD2
j_gene: TRBJ2-3
v_gene: TRBV28
abundance: NA
CDR3nt: TGTGCCAGCAGTCAGACTAGCGGGAGGGCCGTGGGGAGCACAGATACGCAGTATTTT
CDR3aa: CASSQTSGRAVGSTDTQYF

d_gene: NA
j_gene: TRBJ2-1
v_gene: TRBV30
abundance: NA
CDR3nt: TGTGCCTGGAATCTCGCCACGGAGATCTACAATGAGCAGTTCTTC
CDR3aa: CAWNLATEIYNEQFF

d_gene: NA
j_gene: TRBJ1-1
v_gene: TRBV27
abundance: NA
CDR3nt: TGTGCCAGCAGTTTCGGAACAGGGCGGACTGAAGCTTTCTTT
CDR3aa: CASSFGTGRTEAFF

d_gene: NA
j_gene: TRBJ2-1
v_gene: TRBV11-1
abundance: NA
CDR3nt: TGTGCCAGCAGCCTAGGTTTGGATGAGCAGTTCTTC
CDR3aa: CASSLGLDEQFF

d_gene: NA
j_gene: TRBJ1-3
v_gene: TRBV28
abundance: NA
CDR3nt: TGTGCCAGCAGTTTACAGGGATCTGGAAACACCATATATTTT
CDR3aa: CASSLQGSGNTIYF

d_gene: TRBD1
j_gene: TRBJ1-4
v_gene: TRBV28
abundance: NA
CDR3nt: TGTGCCAGCAGTCGCGGACAGGCTGAAAAACTGTTTTTT
CDR3aa: CASSRGQAEKLFF

d_gene: TRBD2
j_gene: TRBJ2-3
v_gene: TRBV5-1
abundance: NA
CDR3nt: TGCGCCAGCCGGCTAGCGGGAGGGCCCACAGATACGCAGTATTTT
CDR3aa: CASRLAGGPTDTQYF

d_gene: NA
j_gene: TRBJ2-7
v_gene: TRBV3-1/TRBV3-2
abundance: NA
CDR3nt: TGTGCCACTTGGACAGGGAGGGTACTGGGCGAGCAGTACTTC
CDR3aa: CATWTGRVLGEQYF

d_gene: NA
j_gene: TRBJ1-1
v_gene: TRBV2
abundance: NA
CDR3nt: TGTGCCAGCATGCCCCAACGGGGGAACACTGAAGCTTTCTTT
CDR3aa: CASMPQRGNTEAFF

d_gene: NA
j_gene: TRBJ1-1
v_gene: TRBV30
abundance: NA
CDR3nt: TGTGCCTGGAGTTCTGGTCAGGGTTTCGCTGAAGCTTTCTTT
CDR3aa: CAWSSGQGFAEAFF

d_gene: TRBD2
j_gene: TRBJ2-7
v_gene: TRBV7-2
abundance: once
CDR3nt: TGTGCCAGCAGCCCCCAGCGGGACTCCTACGAGCAGTACTTC
CDR3aa: CASSPQRDSYEQYF

d_gene: TRBD1
j_gene: TRBJ1-2
v_gene: TRBV24-1
abundance: NA
CDR3nt: TGTGCCACCAGTTCGACAGGGGACGCAGATGGCTACACCTTC
CDR3aa: CATSSTGDADGYTF

d_gene: TRBD2
j_gene: TRBJ2-2
v_gene: TRBV11-3
abundance: NA
CDR3nt: TGTGCCAGCAGCCCTGGGACTAGCGGGAGTACCGGGGAGCTGTTTTTT
CDR3aa: CASSPGTSGSTGELFF

d_gene: NA
j_gene: TRBJ1-2
v_gene: TRBV6-6
abundance: NA
CDR3nt: TGTGCCAGCAGTTACGGTGGAAATAACTATGGCTACACCTTC
CDR3aa: CASSYGGNNYGYTF

d_gene: TRBD2
j_gene: TRBJ2-1
v_gene: TRBV7-9
abundance: NA
CDR3nt: TGTGCCAGCAGCGTCTCCGGGACTAGCGGGACCAATGAGCAGTTCTTC
CDR3aa: CASSVSGTSGTNEQFF

d_gene: TRBD2
j_gene: TRBJ2-1
v_gene: TRBV5-8
abundance: few
CDR3nt: TGTGCCAGCAGCCTGGGACTAGCACAGGATGAGCAGTTCTTC
CDR3aa: CASSLGLAQDEQFF

d_gene: TRBD2
j_gene: TRBJ2-1
v_gene: TRBV4-3
abundance: NA
CDR3nt: TGCGCCAGCAGCCAAGGTGGCGGGAGGGCCTCGTGGGAGCAGTTCTTC
CDR3aa: CASSQGGGRASWEQFF

d_gene: NA
j_gene: TRBJ1-1
v_gene: TRBV6-5
abundance: NA
CDR3nt: TGTGCCAGCAGTTACTCGACATCCACTGAAGCTTTCTTT
CDR3aa: CASSYSTSTEAFF

d_gene: NA
j_gene: TRBJ1-2
v_gene: TRBV27
abundance: NA
CDR3nt: TGTGCCAGCAGTTCCGCAGGGCCCCTATCTGGCTACACCTTC
CDR3aa: CASSSAGPLSGYTF

d_gene: NA
j_gene: TRBJ1-4
v_gene: TRBV19
abundance: NA
CDR3nt: TGTGCCAGTAGTGTAACGGCAACTAATGAAAAACTGTTTTTT
CDR3aa: CASSVTATNEKLFF

d_gene: NA
j_gene: TRBJ2-2
v_gene: TRBV24-1
abundance: NA
CDR3nt: TGTGCCACCAGTGATTTGCCCCAGGGAGGCCGCGCCGGGGAGCTGTTTTTT
CDR3aa: CATSDLPQGGRAGELFF

d_gene: NA
j_gene: TRBJ2-7
v_gene: TRBV6-2/TRBV6-3
abundance: NA
CDR3nt: TGTGCCAGCAGTTACCCGGGATTCTCCTACGAGCAGTACTTC
CDR3aa: CASSYPGFSYEQYF

d_gene: NA
j_gene: TRBJ1-5
v_gene: TRBV2
abundance: NA
CDR3nt: TGTGCCAGCAGTCTCATGGACGGGCAGCCCCAGCATTTT
CDR3aa: CASSLMDGQPQHF

d_gene: NA
j_gene: TRBJ1-4
v_gene: TRBV5-5
abundance: NA
CDR3nt: TGTGCCAGCAGCCATGGATCGGGGGCTAATGAAAAACTGTTTTTT
CDR3aa: CASSHGSGANEKLFF

d_gene: TRBD2
j_gene: TRBJ2-7
v_gene: TRBV7-2
abundance: few
CDR3nt: TGTGCCAGCAGCCCCGTAAAGGGACTAGCTTTGGAGGACGAGCAGTACTTC
CDR3aa: CASSPVKGLALEDEQYF

d_gene: TRBD1
j_gene: TRBJ1-2
v_gene: TRBV30
abundance: NA
CDR3nt: TGTGCCTGGATTTCAGGGGGGTATGGCTACACCTTC
CDR3aa: CAWISGGYGYTF

d_gene: NA
j_gene: TRBJ2-7
v_gene: TRBV27
abundance: NA
CDR3nt: TGTGCCAGCAGTCCCGGTGAGTACGGCTACGAGCAGTACTTC
CDR3aa: CASSPGEYGYEQYF

d_gene: NA
j_gene: TRBJ1-2
v_gene: TRBV5-4
abundance: NA
CDR3nt: TGTGCCAGCAGCTTGATTTACCTTCCCAATGGCTACACCTTC
CDR3aa: CASSLIYLPNGYTF

d_gene: NA
j_gene: TRBJ1-1
v_gene: TRBV5-5
abundance: NA
CDR3nt: TGTGCCAGCAGCCCTAGGAGGGAGGGTATTCGCACTGAAGCTTTCTTT
CDR3aa: CASSPRREGIRTEAFF

d_gene: NA
j_gene: TRBJ1-5
v_gene: TRBV7-2
abundance: NA
CDR3nt: TGTGCCAGCAGCTCCTCCGTAACAGGGCGCAATCAGCCCCAGCATTTT
CDR3aa: CASSSSVTGRNQPQHF

d_gene: NA
j_gene: TRBJ1-5
v_gene: TRBV15
abundance: few
CDR3nt: TGTGCCACCAGCGTAGACAGCCGCAGTATTCCCCAGCATTTT
CDR3aa: CATSVDSRSIPQHF